A selection of T cell receptor beta chains follows, all from one sample in a study of shared clonotypes between healthy human individuals. Measured with immunoSEQ multiplex PCR; TCRdb has only the in-frame clones, and not every one. The sample has about 2,100,000 clones; about 92% are singletons. Sequencing used naive CD8+ T cells from PBMCs. Source of these receptors: a man younger than 30 in good health. Some clones in this sample may be carry-over from other donors' samples. CDR3s leave out the opening cysteine and the closing phenylalanine or tryptophan.

TRBV7-9	TRBJ1-2	ASSSSGTGYGYT
TRBV9	TRBJ1-1	ASSPHRGGTEAF
TRBV6-5	TRBJ2-1	ASSLGGLSYNEQF
TRBV4-1	TRBJ2-1	ASSRPKFSREGRYNEQF
TRBV7-6	TRBJ2-5	ASSLSPTGGRETQY
TRBV19	TRBJ1-1	ASSIRGGNTEAF
TRBV11-2	TRBJ2-5	ASSLGPSLLQGDRETQY
TRBV27	TRBJ2-5	ASSTRDRAGDAKAQY
TRBV21-1	TRBJ2-2	ASSKGTGNLANTGELF
TRBV6-1	TRBJ2-7	ASRENYEQY
TRBV28	TRBJ1-5	ASSLYRGPEQPQH
TRBV29-1	TRBJ2-7	SIRDLNSYEQY
TRBV28	TRBJ1-2	ASSLTGANYGYT
TRBV4-1	TRBJ2-1	ASRYGQGGNNEQF
TRBV4-1	TRBJ2-1	ASRGDSLSEQF
TRBV28	TRBJ2-7	ASSRQAYEQY
TRBV18	TRBJ2-1	ASSPTWYEQF
TRBV6-6	TRBJ2-7	ASSYDSVGIYEQY
TRBV27	TRBJ2-1	ASSGQTLYNEQF
TRBV28	TRBJ2-3	ASSARPRGDTQY
TRBV29-1	.	SAGTGGDEQY
TRBV27	.	ASTLRGGLAVYEQY
TRBV25-1	TRBJ1-2	ASSSTGRAGYT
TRBV7-3	TRBJ1-2	ASSTQGDRGIGGYT
TRBV7-2	TRBJ2-7	ASSLDWDRGSYEQY
TRBV9	TRBJ2-5	ASSARDGRETQY
TRBV27	TRBJ2-3	ASSLDTSTDTQY
TRBV27	TRBJ2-2	ASSASPGGTGELF
TRBV18	TRBJ1-2	ASSRDRDRFYGYT
TRBV28	TRBJ2-2	ASSLSSGWAGELF
TRBV9	TRBJ2-1	ASSVLNNEQF
TRBV9	TRBJ1-1	ASSVGRDNTEAF
TRBV11-2	TRBJ2-7	ASSSWDTTAYEQY
TRBV29-1	TRBJ1-1	SVEEGTTEAF
TRBV27	TRBJ1-1	ASSLGRRTEAF
TRBV25-1	TRBJ1-1	ASSNYRGGYTEAF
TRBV30	TRBJ2-3	AWSVPRGRPFSTDTQY
TRBV18	TRBJ2-1	ASSPTQPFYNEQF
TRBV7-3	TRBJ2-7	ASSFGDSSYEQY
TRBV19	TRBJ1-5	ASSSLRRGPYQPQH
TRBV7-6	.	ASSLRGAYEQY
TRBV4-1	TRBJ1-1	ASSQQQAMAEAF
TRBV6-5	TRBJ2-6	ASNQVSGANVLT
TRBV2	TRBJ2-7	ASSDPGQGLYEQY
TRBV27	TRBJ2-1	ASSPYPHEQF